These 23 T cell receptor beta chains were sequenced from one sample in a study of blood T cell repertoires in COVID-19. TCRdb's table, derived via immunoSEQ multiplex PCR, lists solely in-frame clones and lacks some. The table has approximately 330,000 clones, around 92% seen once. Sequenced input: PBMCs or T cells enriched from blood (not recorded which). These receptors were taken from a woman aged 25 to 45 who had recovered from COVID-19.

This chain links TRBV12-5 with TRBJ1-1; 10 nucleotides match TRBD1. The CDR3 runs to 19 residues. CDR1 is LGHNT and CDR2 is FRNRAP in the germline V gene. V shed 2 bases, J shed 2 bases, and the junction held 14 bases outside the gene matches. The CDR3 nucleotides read TGTGCTAGTGGTTTGTTTAACATGGACAGGGGGAATCCAAACACTGAAGCTTTCTTT. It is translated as CASGLFNMDRGNPNTEAFF.

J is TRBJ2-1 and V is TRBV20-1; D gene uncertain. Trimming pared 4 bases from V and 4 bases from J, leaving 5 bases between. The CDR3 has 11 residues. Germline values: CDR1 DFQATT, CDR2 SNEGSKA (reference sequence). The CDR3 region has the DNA TGCAGTGCTACGCTATACAATGAGCAGTTCTTC. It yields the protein CSATLYNEQFF.

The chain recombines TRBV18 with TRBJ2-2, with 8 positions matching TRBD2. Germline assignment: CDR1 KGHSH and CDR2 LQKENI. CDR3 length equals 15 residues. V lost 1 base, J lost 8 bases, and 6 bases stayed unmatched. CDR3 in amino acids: CASSPQSSGSGELFF. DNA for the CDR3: TGTGCCAGCTCACCACAGTCTAGCGGGTCGGGGGAGCTGTTTTTT. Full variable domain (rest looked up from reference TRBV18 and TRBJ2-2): NAGVMQNPRHLVRRRGQEARLRCSPMKGHSHVYWYRQLPEEGLKFMVYLQKENIIDESGMPKERFSAEFPKEGPSILRIQQVVRGDSAAYFCASSPQSSGSGELFFGEGSRLTVL.

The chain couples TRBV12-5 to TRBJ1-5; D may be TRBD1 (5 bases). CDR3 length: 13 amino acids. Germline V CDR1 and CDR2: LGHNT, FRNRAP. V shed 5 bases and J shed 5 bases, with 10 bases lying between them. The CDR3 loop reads CASGTGFYQPQHF. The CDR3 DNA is TGTGCTAGTGGTACAGGATTCTATCAGCCCCAGCATTTT.

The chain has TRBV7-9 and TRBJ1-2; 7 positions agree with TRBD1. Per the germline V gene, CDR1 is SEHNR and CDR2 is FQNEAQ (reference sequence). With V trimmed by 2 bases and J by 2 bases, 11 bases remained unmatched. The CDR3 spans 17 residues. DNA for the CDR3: TGTGCCAGCAGCTTACCCAACGGAAGGACAGGCAACTATGGCTACACCTTC. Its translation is CASSLPNGRTGNYGYTF.

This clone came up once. In DNA form, the CDR3 reads TGTGCCAGCAGTAAGACAGGAAACTACGAGCAGTACTTC. Its protein product is CASSKTGNYEQYF. This chain links TRBV6-5 with TRBJ2-7; perhaps TRBD1 as D (6 bases). Trimming shortened V by 5 bases and J by 3 bases, and 11 bases separated the two germline ends. Per germline, CDR1 MNHEY and CDR2 SVGAGI. This CDR3 comprises 13 residues.

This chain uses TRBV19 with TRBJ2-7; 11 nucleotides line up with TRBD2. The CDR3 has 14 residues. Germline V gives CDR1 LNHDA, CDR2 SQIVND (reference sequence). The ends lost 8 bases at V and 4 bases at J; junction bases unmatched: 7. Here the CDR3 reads CASGPGTSGYEQYF. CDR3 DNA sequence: TGTGCCAGTGGGCCCGGGACTAGCGGATACGAGCAGTACTTC.

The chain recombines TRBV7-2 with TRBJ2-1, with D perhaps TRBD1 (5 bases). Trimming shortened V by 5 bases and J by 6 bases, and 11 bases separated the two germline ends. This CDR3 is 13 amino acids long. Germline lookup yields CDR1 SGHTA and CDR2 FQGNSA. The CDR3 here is CASSLRQLNEQFF. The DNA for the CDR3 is TGTGCCAGCAGCCTGAGACAGCTCAATGAGCAGTTCTTC.

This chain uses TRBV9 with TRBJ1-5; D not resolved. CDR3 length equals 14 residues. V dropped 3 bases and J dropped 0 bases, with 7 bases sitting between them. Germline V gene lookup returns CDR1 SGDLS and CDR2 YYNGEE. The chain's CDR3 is CASSAQYSNQPQHF. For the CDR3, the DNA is TGTGCCAGCAGCGCTCAGTATAGCAATCAGCCCCAGCATTTT.

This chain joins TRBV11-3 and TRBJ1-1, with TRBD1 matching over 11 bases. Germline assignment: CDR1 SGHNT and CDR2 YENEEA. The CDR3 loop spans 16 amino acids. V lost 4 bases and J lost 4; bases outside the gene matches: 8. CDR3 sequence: CASSSGTGGGGTEAFF. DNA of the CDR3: TGTGCCAGCAGCTCCGGGACAGGGGGAGGAGGCACTGAAGCTTTCTTT.

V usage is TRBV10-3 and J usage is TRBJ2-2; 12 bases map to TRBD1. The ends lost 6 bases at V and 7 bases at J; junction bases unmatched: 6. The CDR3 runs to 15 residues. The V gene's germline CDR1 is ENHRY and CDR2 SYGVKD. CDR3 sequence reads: CAISRDRGRNGELFF. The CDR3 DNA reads TGTGCCATCAGCCGGGACAGGGGGCGCAACGGGGAGCTGTTTTTT.

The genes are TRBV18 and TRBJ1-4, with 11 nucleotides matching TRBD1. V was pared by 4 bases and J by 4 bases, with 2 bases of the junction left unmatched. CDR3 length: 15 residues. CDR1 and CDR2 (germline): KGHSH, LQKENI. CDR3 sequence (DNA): TGTGCCAGCTCACTCGGGACAGGGGGTAATGAAAAACTGTTTTTT. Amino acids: CASSLGTGGNEKLFF.

The CDR3 reads CASSILRANEKLFF. For the CDR3, the DNA is TGTGCCAGTAGTATACTGAGGGCTAATGAAAAACTGTTTTTT. This chain uses TRBV19 with TRBJ1-4; D gene ambiguous. From germline, CDR1 is LNHDA and CDR2 SQIVND (reference sequence). Trimming took 2 bases from V and 3 from J, leaving 7 bases between them. This CDR3 comprises 14 residues.

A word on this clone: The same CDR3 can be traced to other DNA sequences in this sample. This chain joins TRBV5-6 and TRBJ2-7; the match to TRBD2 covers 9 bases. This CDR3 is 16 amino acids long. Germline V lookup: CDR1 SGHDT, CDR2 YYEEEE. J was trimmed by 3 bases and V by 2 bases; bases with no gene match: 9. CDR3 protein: CASSFGLAGISYEQYF. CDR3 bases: TGTGCCAGCAGCTTCGGTCTAGCGGGAATTAGCTACGAGCAGTACTTC.

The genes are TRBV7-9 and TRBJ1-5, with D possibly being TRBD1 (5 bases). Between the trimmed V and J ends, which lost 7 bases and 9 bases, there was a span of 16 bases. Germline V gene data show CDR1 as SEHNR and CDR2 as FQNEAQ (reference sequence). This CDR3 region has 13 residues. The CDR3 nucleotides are TGTGCCAGCAACCGGGGGGTCGGCCCGCCCCAGCATTTT. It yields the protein CASNRGVGPPQHF.

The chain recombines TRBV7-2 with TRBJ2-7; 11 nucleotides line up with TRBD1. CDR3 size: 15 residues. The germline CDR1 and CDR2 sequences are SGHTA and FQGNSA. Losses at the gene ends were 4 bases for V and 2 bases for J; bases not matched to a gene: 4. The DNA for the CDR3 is TGTGCCAGCAGCTCGGGACAGGGGGACGCCTACGAGCAGTACTTC. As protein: CASSSGQGDAYEQYF.

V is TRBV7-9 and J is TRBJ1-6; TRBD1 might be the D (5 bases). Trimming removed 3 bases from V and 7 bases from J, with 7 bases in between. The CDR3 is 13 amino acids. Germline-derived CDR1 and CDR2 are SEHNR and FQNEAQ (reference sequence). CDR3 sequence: CASSLGGNSPLHF. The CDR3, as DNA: TGTGCCAGCAGCTTGGGGGGGAATTCACCCCTCCACTTT.

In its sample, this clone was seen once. The CDR3 loop is CASRLIARASGRTNTGELFF. CDR3 coding DNA: TGTGCAAGTCGCTTAATCGCCCGGGCTAGCGGGAGGACGAACACCGGGGAGCTGTTTTTT. This rearrangement joins TRBV12-2 to TRBJ2-2; the table's D gene call, TRBD2, was not cross checked with the DNA. TRBV12-2 is assigned pseudogene status. The CDR3 is made up of 20 amino acids.

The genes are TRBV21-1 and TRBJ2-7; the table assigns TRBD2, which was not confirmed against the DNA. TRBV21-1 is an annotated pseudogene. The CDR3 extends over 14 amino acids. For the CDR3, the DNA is TGTGCCAGCAGCGAGGAGCGGGCGACCTACGAGCAGTACTTC. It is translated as CASSEERATYEQYF.

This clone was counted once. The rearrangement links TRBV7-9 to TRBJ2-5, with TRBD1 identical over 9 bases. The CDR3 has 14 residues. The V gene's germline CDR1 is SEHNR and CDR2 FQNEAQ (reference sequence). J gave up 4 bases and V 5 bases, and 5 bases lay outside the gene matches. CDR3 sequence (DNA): TGTGCCAGCAGCCCGACAGGGGGAAGAGAGACCCAGTACTTC. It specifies CASSPTGGRETQYF.

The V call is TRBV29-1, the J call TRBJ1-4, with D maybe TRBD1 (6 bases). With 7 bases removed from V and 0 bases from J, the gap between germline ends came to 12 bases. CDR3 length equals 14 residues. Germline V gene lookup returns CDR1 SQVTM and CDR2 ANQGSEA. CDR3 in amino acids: CSASEGATNEKLFF. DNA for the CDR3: TGCAGCGCAAGTGAGGGGGCAACTAATGAAAAACTGTTTTTT.

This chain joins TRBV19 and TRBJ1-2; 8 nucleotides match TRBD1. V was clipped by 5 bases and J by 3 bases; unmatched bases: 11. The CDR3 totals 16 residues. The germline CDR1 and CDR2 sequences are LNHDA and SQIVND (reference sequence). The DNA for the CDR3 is TGTGCCAGTAGTGTCAACGGCGGACAGGGTCACTATGGCTACACCTTC. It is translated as CASSVNGGQGHYGYTF.

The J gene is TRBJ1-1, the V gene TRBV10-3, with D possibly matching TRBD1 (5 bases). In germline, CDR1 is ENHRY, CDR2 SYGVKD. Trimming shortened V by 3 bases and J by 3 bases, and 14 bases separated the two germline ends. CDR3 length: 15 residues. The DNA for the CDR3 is TGTGCCATCAGTGATCACTCAAGGGGTGACACTGAAGCTTTCTTT. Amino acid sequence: CAISDHSRGDTEAFF.